This entry describes one T cell receptor beta chain. Its antigen is not yet known. The record has no base qualities; no much larger clone is one base away. Every donor was a healthy Caucasian. Three pairs of female monozygotic twins, all aged about 18 to 29 years, made up the twin cohort. Positive isolation kits from Invitrogen were used to isolate the CD4+ and CD8+ T cell populations. Library method: 5' RACE. These reads were obtained on an Illumina HiSeq 2000. Template switching added a universal primer binding site, and the final cDNA carried a unique molecular identifier that allowed TCR cDNA molecules to be counted accurately. Specific primers in the conserved constant-segment region were used to synthesize first-strand cDNA for TCR alpha and beta chains. To control for contamination, each cDNA library was double barcoded with a SMART-Mk sample barcode plus Illumina barcodes. TruSeq adapter sequences and Illumina sample barcodes were added in two successive PCR steps. The Illumina HiSeq platform was used with custom primers to sequence TCR alpha and beta cDNA libraries. Concerning the study's data processing: MiGEC was used to process raw reads and extract unique molecular identifiers, and MiXCR was used to find CDR3 positions. For each individual, recombination models were inferred using an EM algorithm with the repgenHMM and IGoR tools. The analysis of shared clonotypes was done with the tcR package in R, with sharing normalized by the product of cloneset sizes. To study raw recombination free of thymic and clonal selection effects, out-of-frame nonproductive sequences were analyzed. Using fastp trimming at Q25 and MiXCR clonotype assembly, TCRdb reanalyzed the public sequencing data and kept in-frame beta chains. Rows with one shared CDR3 protein collapse into an entry with the most common genes and DNA. TCRdb, rather than the study authors, made the V and J calls. This sample is represented by about 530,000 distinct CDR3 sequences; 20% to 25% of them were singletons. The top ten constitute roughly 0.5% of the sample.

This entry belongs to a study of identical twins (dated by TCRdb to between 2015 and 2016). Regarding the research as a whole: TCR alpha and beta repertoires from monozygotic twins, unrelated adults of various ages and cord blood were deep-sequenced to test whether fetal clonotypes persist. Replicate twin experiments were performed at different times using different library preparation protocols to rule out contamination.

The CDR3, cysteine through phenylalanine, is 16 amino acids long. Only CDR3 DNA remains: 48 bases, in frame from the first base. CDR1 and CDR2 (SGHRS, YFSETQ) derive from the germline V gene. V was cut back by 1 base and J by 1 base, leaving a gap of 13 bases between them. On the study overall, not on this receptor specifically: Fewer insertions were carried by abundant cord blood beta clonotypes; a weaker similar trend was observed in young adult naive repertoires, while no such trend was observed in memory repertoires. Recombination models systematically underestimated out-of-frame TCR alpha sharing in monozygotic twins but agreed with sharing between unrelated individuals. Compared with coincidental sharing between unrelated individuals, an excess of low generation-probability sequences was observed among out-of-frame TCR alpha sequences shared between twins. Zero-insertion analyses could be partly confounded by invariant T cells such as MAIT and iNKT, although diverse VJ usage argued against such confounding for most clonotypes. Because the same donors could not be followed over many years, conclusions were based on cross-sectional statistical analysis. In beta out-of-frame sequences, excess twin sharing was weaker, because having fewer shared sequences lowered the signal-to-noise ratio.

The same specimen was also included in a second study, on yellow fever vaccine responses in identical twins. The second paper further reports: According to the authors, the vaccine-induced T cell response in identical twins seemed to be partly convergent and partly specific to each individual. Focusing on identical twins, the study followed the T cell clones that responded to the vaccine, and did so with precision.

The sequenced sample was CD4+ T cells sorted from blood. Rearrangement joined TRBV5-1 to TRBJ2-3, with the D gene uncertain. The receptor was isolated from a young woman in good health. Here the CDR3 is given as CASSLSVQAGTDTQYF. At the DNA level, the sequence is TGCGCCAGCAGCTTGTCTGTTCAGGCCGGCACAGATACGCAGTATTTT.